Detailed here is one TCR beta chain. Its antigen is not identified. The record originates from a study of T cell responses to AZD1222 COVID-19 vaccine. Regarding the study as a whole: Two AZD1222 doses significantly raised spike-specific TCR breadth and depth over controls. Repertoire sampling occurred only after the peak T cell response. Spike regions recognized by vaccine-associated CD4 TCRs spanned the protein, led by 160-218 and 743-854.

The V end lost 3 bases, the J end lost 5 bases, and 13 bases lay between the germline ends. CDR3 length: 14 residues. Germline CDR1 is LNHDA and CDR2 is SQIVND (reference sequence). The assay was immunoSEQ multiplex PCR, and TCRdb's table has in-frame clones only and misses some. The table has some 83,000 clones, around 91% seen once. Both about-4-week and about-12-week second-dose recipients were combined. The starting material was peripheral blood, obtained 28 days after the second AZD1222 dose. The clonotype originates from an adult who received the AZD1222 COVID-19 vaccine. The rearrangement links TRBV19 to TRBJ1-1; D ambiguous. The CDR3 spells CASSISSLPTEAFF. The CDR3, as DNA: TGTGCCAGTAGTATTTCCTCCCTCCCTACTGAAGCTTTCTTT.